The present T cell receptor (beta chain) was sequenced within a study of shared clonotypes between healthy human individuals. Study summary: Serving as donors were two women and three men, whose ages spanned 18 to 49. Study-wide results and limits: Among non-shared clonotypes, generation probabilities were lower than among those shared by all four donors.

The data were produced by immunoSEQ multiplex PCR, yet TCRdb's version contains in-frame clones alone and is incomplete. The sample carries under 600,000 clones, roughly 98% recorded once. As regards this clone: Antigen: not known.

Naive CD8 cells lacked CD45RO and underwent positive selection for CCR7, leaving out terminally differentiated effector memory CD45RA+ cells. The V gene's germline CDR1 is SGHKS and CDR2 YYEKEE (reference sequence). V dropped 1 base and J dropped 7 bases, with 11 bases sitting between them. CDR3 length: 13 amino acids. Sequencing was carried out using naive CD8+ T cells sorted from blood. This sequence originates from a man aged 25 to 40 in good health. The chain links TRBV5-5 to TRBJ1-1; D unclear. DNA of the CDR3: TGTGCCAGCAGCTTGTATTATTCGGGTGAAGCTTTCTTT. Residues: CASSLYYSGEAFF.